This T cell receptor beta chain was profiled in a study of graft-versus-host responses after intestinal transplantation. Study information: Each patient got anti-thymocyte globulin induction, then tacrolimus and steroids for roughly 3 years.

V was clipped by 4 bases and J by 6 bases, with 10 bases between them. The germline V gene has CDR1 SGHKS and CDR2 YYEKEE (reference sequence). The CDR3 loop spans 13 amino acids. For this clone: Antigen specificity is unknown.

This table comes from immunoSEQ multiplex PCR, and its TCRdb copy is limited to in-frame clones, with some not included. The table lists 70,000 to 95,000 clones, 75% to 90% of them singletons. Specimen: unstimulated CD4+ T cells sorted from spleen or lymph node cells, collected before intestinal transplant. The V and J genes are TRBV5-5 and TRBJ2-2; tentatively, D is TRBD2 (5 bases). This clonotype originated in a human donor who received an intestinal transplant. CDR3 nucleotides: TGTGCCAGCAGCGCCGAGGGTTCCGGGGAGCTGTTTTTT. Amino acid sequence: CASSAEGSGELFF. The complete variable domain, with remaining parts taken from reference TRBV5-5 and TRBJ2-2, reads DAGVTQSPTHLIKTRGQQVTLRCSPISGHKSVSWYQQVLGQGPQFIFQYYEKEERGRGNFPDRFSARQFPNYSSELNVNALLLGDSALYLCASSAEGSGELFFGEGSRLTVL.